A single sample is the source of the 28 T cell receptor beta chains below, sequenced in a study of PD-1 blockade in classical Hodgkin lymphoma. Profiled with immunoSEQ multiplex PCR; TCRdb holds only in-frame clones, not every one. The sample includes tens of thousands of clones, 90% of them seen just once. Documented time point: cycle 4 day 1 (C4D1), after six to seven weeks of nivolumab. Autologous stem cell transplantation was followed by relapse in every patient, and brentuximab vedotin exposure varied. Specimen: peripheral blood mononuclear cells (PBMCs), collected before the fourth cycle of nivolumab. These receptors originate from a human donor with classical Hodgkin lymphoma.

Written as DNA, the CDR3 is TGTGCCAGCATCTCAGCCATGGGAAAACTGTTTTTT. This encodes CASISAMGKLFF. The genes are TRBV6-6 and TRBJ1-4; D is uncertain. The CDR3 contains 12 residues. The germline V gene has CDR1 MNHNY and CDR2 SVGAGI (reference sequence). The V and J ends lost 7 bases and 10 bases respectively, with 13 bases between them.

V usage is TRBV7-2 and J usage is TRBJ2-3; 13 bases fit TRBD2. The V gene end was trimmed by 2 bases and the J gene end by 0 bases; junction bases not matched to a gene: 5. Germline CDR1 reads SGHTA; CDR2 reads FQGNSA. The CDR3 length is 18 residues. The DNA of the CDR3 is TGTGCCAGCAGCTTAATGGGGACTAGCGGGGTAAGCACAGATACGCAGTATTTT. This encodes CASSLMGTSGVSTDTQYF.

The chain carries TRBV28 and TRBJ2-7; D ambiguous. Germline CDR1 reads MDHEN; CDR2 reads SYDVKM. The CDR3 is made up of 15 amino acids. V lost 3 bases and J 6 bases, leaving 18 bases between the germline ends. In DNA, the CDR3 is TGTGCCAGCAGTTTTCCCCCGGCCCTCCCCCGCGAGCAGTACTTC. Encoded protein: CASSFPPALPREQYF.

This chain links TRBV10-2 with TRBJ2-2, with D perhaps TRBD2 (6 bases). This CDR3 contains 14 residues. The ends were cut back, 6 bases at V and 1 base at J, with 9 bases in the middle. CDR1 is WSHSY, CDR2 SAAADI, per germline. The CDR3 sequence: CASRGGLNTGELFF. The CDR3 DNA reads as TGCGCCAGCAGGGGGGGTCTGAACACCGGGGAGCTGTTTTTT.

This chain connects TRBV7-2 to TRBJ2-3; perhaps TRBD2 as D (6 bases). V was pared by 1 base and J by 1 base, with 9 bases between. The CDR3 extends over 15 amino acids. CDR1 and CDR2 from the germline V gene are SGHTA and FQGNSA. The CDR3 nucleotides read TGTGCCAGCAGCTTAGTAGCGGAGCGCACAGATACGCAGTATTTT. Translated, it gives CASSLVAERTDTQYF.

This clone came up once. This chain links TRBV19 with TRBJ2-5, with 8 bases that match TRBD1. The V and J ends lost 5 bases and 3 bases, in that order; junction bases with no gene match: 2. This CDR3 has 13 amino acids. Germline CDR1 reads LNHDA; CDR2 reads SQIVND (reference sequence). The CDR3 nucleotides are TGTGCCAGTAGTTCGGACAGGGAAGAGACCCAGTACTTC. This encodes CASSSDREETQYF.

The CDR3 coding sequence is TGCGCCAGCAGCTTAGAGCCACAGGGCAGCAATCAGCCCCAGCATTTT. Translation gives CASSLEPQGSNQPQHF. This chain links TRBV5-1 with TRBJ1-5; possible D gene TRBD1, 6 bases. The CDR3 sequence is 16 residues long. V was trimmed by 2 bases and J by 1 base, leaving 13 bases between them. The germline CDR1 and CDR2 sequences are SGHRS and YFSETQ.

J is TRBJ2-7 and V is TRBV6-1; 8 nucleotides match TRBD1. The V segment lost 10 bases and the J segment 1 base; nucleotides outside the gene matches: 6. Germline-derived CDR1 and CDR2 are MNHNS and SASEGT. CDR3 length: 13 amino acids. CDR3 in DNA: TGTGCCATTGGGACAGGTTCTTCCTACGAGCAGTACTTC. Protein product: CAIGTGSSYEQYF.

This clone occurred once. The rearrangement links TRBV27 to TRBJ2-5; perhaps TRBD2 as D (5 bases). The CDR3 totals 14 residues. Trimming removed 0 bases from V and 5 bases from J, with 10 bases in between. Germline values: CDR1 MNHEY, CDR2 SMNVEV (reference sequence). This CDR3 reads CASSLSSRGETQYF. The CDR3 nucleotides are TGTGCCAGCAGTTTATCGTCTCGAGGGGAGACCCAGTACTTC.

In its sample, this clone was seen once. The chain couples TRBV19 to TRBJ1-1; possible D gene TRBD1, 6 bases. This CDR3 has 15 residues. CDR1 LNHDA and CDR2 SQIVND come from the germline V gene (reference sequence). V lost 4 bases to trimming and J lost 5 bases, with 17 bases between them. CDR3 amino acids: CASSRGGGVWTEAFF. DNA of the CDR3: TGTGCCAGTAGTAGAGGGGGGGGTGTATGGACTGAAGCTTTCTTT.

The chain has TRBV18 and TRBJ1-1; D perhaps matches TRBD1 (6 bases). Trimming took off 6 bases at V and 4 bases at J, with 21 bases between the two ends. The CDR3 runs to 16 residues. Germline CDR1 is KGHSH and CDR2 is LQKENI. The CDR3 is CASSPSMGGWGTEAFF. The CDR3 nucleotides read TGTGCCAGCTCCCCGTCGATGGGGGGCTGGGGCACTGAAGCTTTCTTT.

The genes are TRBV5-1 and TRBJ2-5; D is ambiguous. The V gene lost 1 base and the J gene lost 4 bases, with 11 bases spanning the gap. The CDR3 is 14 residues long. Germline V gene lookup returns CDR1 SGHRS and CDR2 YFSETQ. CDR3 loop: CASSLTGVTETQYF. CDR3 DNA sequence: TGCGCCAGCAGCTTGACGGGTGTTACAGAGACCCAGTACTTC.

V gene TRBV5-1 combines with J gene TRBJ2-3, with 11 bases lining up with TRBD2. The CDR3 sequence is 17 residues long. Germline values: CDR1 SGHRS, CDR2 YFSETQ. V lost 0 bases and J lost 5; bases outside the gene matches: 8. CDR3 nucleotide sequence: TGCGCCAGCAGCTTGGGAGTAGCGGGGGGGCTAGGAGATACGCAGTATTTT. Its protein product is CASSLGVAGGLGDTQYF. Together with reference TRBV5-1 and TRBJ2-3, the CDR3 gives the full variable domain: KAGVTQTPRYLIKTRGQQVTLSCSPISGHRSVSWYQQTPGQGLQFLFEYFSETQRNKGNFPGRFSGRQFSNSRSEMNVSTLELGDSALYLCASSLGVAGGLGDTQYFGPGTRLTVL.

This chain joins TRBV9 and TRBJ1-3, with D perhaps matching TRBD1 (5 bases). Germline CDR1 and CDR2: SGDLS and YYNGEE. Between the trimmed V and J ends, which lost 4 bases and 0 bases, there was a span of 17 bases. CDR3 size: 17 residues. The CDR3 DNA is TGTGCCAGCAGCCAGAACCCGGGACTCCACTCTGGAAACACCATATATTTT. Protein: CASSQNPGLHSGNTIYF.

The V call is TRBV7-2, the J call TRBJ1-1; no firm D call. Trimming pared 1 base from V and 3 bases from J, leaving 3 bases between. The germline V gene encodes CDR1 SGHTA and CDR2 FQGNSA. This CDR3 comprises 12 residues. CDR3 region: CASSLGYTEAFF. As DNA, the CDR3 is TGTGCCAGCAGCTTAGGATACACTGAAGCTTTCTTT.

The rearrangement uses TRBV18 and TRBJ2-5, with unresolved D. Trimming removed 2 bases at V and 0 bases at J, with 10 bases between. CDR1 is KGHSH, CDR2 LQKENI, per germline. This CDR3 has 15 residues. The CDR3 loop reads CASSPLTMYQETQYF. In DNA form, the CDR3 reads TGTGCCAGCTCACCATTGACAATGTACCAAGAGACCCAGTACTTC.

This chain connects TRBV6-6 to TRBJ1-2; D unclear. V was cut by 2 bases and J by 5 bases, with 15 bases left in between. Germline V gene data show CDR1 as MNHNY and CDR2 as SVGAGI (reference sequence). The CDR3 is made up of 15 amino acids. The CDR3 loop reads CASSYVGADEYGYTF. Here the CDR3 DNA reads TGTGCCAGCAGTTACGTTGGAGCGGATGAATATGGCTACACCTTC.

This chain links TRBV21-1 with TRBJ1-2. TRBV21-1 is recorded as a pseudogene. The CDR3 runs 16 residues. The DNA of the CDR3 is TGTGCCAGCAGCAAGGAATCGGGGGCCCAAAACTATGGCTACACCTTC. It yields the protein CASSKESGAQNYGYTF.

The chain uses TRBV27 and TRBJ2-3, with D possibly TRBD2 on 6 matching bases. Between the trimmed V and J ends, which lost 5 bases and 5 bases, there was a span of 17 bases. This CDR3 has 15 residues. The germline V gene encodes CDR1 MNHEY and CDR2 SMNVEV (reference sequence). In DNA, the CDR3 is TGTGCCAGCAGTCTCTCGGGGGTGGGACTAGATACGCAGTATTTT. This translates into CASSLSGVGLDTQYF.

The V gene is TRBV7-2, the J gene TRBJ2-1, with 12 bases identical to TRBD1. This CDR3 region has 16 residues. Germline values: CDR1 SGHTA, CDR2 FQGNSA. With 1 base clipped from V and 12 bases from J, the junction kept 10 bases outside the gene matches. The DNA for the CDR3 is TGTGCCAGCAGCTTAGATATTACCGGGACAGGGGGCCGGCAGTTCTTC. It codes for CASSLDITGTGGRQFF.

The sample holds one count of this clone. The chain is built from TRBV19 and TRBJ2-5, with 10 nucleotides matching TRBD1. Germline V gives CDR1 LNHDA, CDR2 SQIVND (reference sequence). This CDR3 is built from 15 residues. With V trimmed by 3 bases and J by 5 bases, 6 bases remained unmatched. The CDR3 nucleotides read TGTGCCAGTAGTATCACCGGGACAGGGGACGAGACCCAGTACTTC. It translates to CASSITGTGDETQYF.

J is TRBJ1-2 and V is TRBV5-1, with a weak D call TRBD1 (5 bases). The CDR3 totals 15 residues. Looked up from germline, CDR1 is SGHRS and CDR2 is YFSETQ. With 4 bases removed from V and 4 bases from J, the gap between germline ends came to 17 bases. For the CDR3, the DNA is TGCGCCAGCAGCCTGGCGGGACCTCAAGGCTATGGCTACACCTTC. Protein sequence: CASSLAGPQGYGYTF.

The rearrangement uses TRBV11-1 and TRBJ1-1; tentative D call: TRBD1 (6 bases). The V and J ends lost 3 bases and 3 bases respectively, with 8 bases between them. CDR1 SGHAT and CDR2 FQDESV come from the germline V gene (reference sequence). There are 13 residues in the CDR3. The CDR3 DNA sequence: TGTGCCAGCAGCTTCGGGGGCGACACTGAAGCTTTCTTT. As protein: CASSFGGDTEAFF.

The V and J genes are TRBV11-2 and TRBJ1-1; 7 bases line up with TRBD1. The CDR3 consists of 15 residues. The V gene end was trimmed by 5 bases and the J gene end by 1 base; junction bases not matched to a gene: 7. Per germline, CDR1 SGHAT and CDR2 FQNNGV. The DNA of the CDR3 is TGTGCCAGCAGCCAAACAGGGGCCTGGAACACTGAAGCTTTCTTT. Its protein is CASSQTGAWNTEAFF. Looking up the rest from reference TRBV11-2 and TRBJ1-1 gives the full variable domain: EAGVAQSPRYKIIEKRQSVAFWCNPISGHATLYWYQQILGQGPKLLIQFQNNGVVDDSQLPKDRFSAERLKGVDSTLKIQPAKLEDSAVYLCASSQTGAWNTEAFFGQGTRLTVV.

CDR3 sequence: CASSDRTLGGEKLFF. CDR3 in DNA: TGTGCCAGCTCAGACAGGACCCTAGGAGGTGAAAAACTGTTTTTT. This rearrangement joins TRBV18 to TRBJ1-4, with a weak D call TRBD1 (6 bases). CDR1 and CDR2 (germline): KGHSH, LQKENI. The CDR3 has 15 residues. V was shortened by 5 bases and J by 7 bases, with 17 bases between the two germline ends.

This clone came up once. The V gene is TRBV4-3, the J gene TRBJ1-1, with 7 bases fitting TRBD1. This CDR3 comprises 14 residues. The V gene's germline CDR1 is LGHNA and CDR2 YSLEER. V lost 4 bases, J lost 8 bases, and 10 bases stayed unmatched. CDR3 amino acids: CASSLLFRTGEAFF. The DNA for the CDR3 is TGCGCCAGCAGCCTGTTGTTTCGGACAGGAGAAGCTTTCTTT.

This sequence joins TRBV11-3 and TRBJ1-5; weak D call: TRBD1 (6 bases). This CDR3 has 14 residues. V dropped 5 bases and J dropped 1 base, with 9 bases sitting between them. Germline lookup yields CDR1 SGHNT and CDR2 YENEEA. The CDR3 DNA sequence: TGTGCCAGCAGCCTACAGGGAAGCAATCAGCCCCAGCATTTT. This codes for CASSLQGSNQPQHF.

The rearrangement uses TRBV7-8 and TRBJ2-7, with TRBD2 matching 11 bases. V shed 6 bases, J shed 2 bases, and the junction held 6 bases outside the gene matches. The CDR3 spans 15 residues. CDR1 is SGHVS and CDR2 is FQNEAQ in the germline V gene. CDR3 protein: CASRGLTSGAYEQYF. As DNA, the CDR3 is TGTGCCAGCAGGGGGTTGACTAGCGGGGCCTACGAGCAGTACTTC.